Listed below are T cell receptor beta chains from one sample, sequenced in a study of blood T cell repertoires in COVID-19. Some clones are missing from TCRdb's copy, which holds only in-frame ones; the method was immunoSEQ multiplex PCR. The sample comprises a few hundred thousand clones, around four fifths of which are singletons, and roughly a tenth rests with the top ten. Sequencing was carried out using peripheral blood. The source is an elderly woman with COVID-19, enrolled during active disease. Each CDR3 is given with its conserved first and last residue. The order of the fields is CDR3 DNA, CDR3 protein, D gene, J gene, CDR3 length, V gene, clone size. The D gene is left open where the match is weak. Clone size is not always given. Where it is, it says once, few, many or a class for expanded clones.

CDR3nt: TGTGCCAGCAGTGAAAAAGGGACAGGGGGGAATGAAAAACTGTTTTTT
CDR3aa: CASSEKGTGGNEKLFF
d_gene: TRBD1
j_gene: TRBJ1-4
len: 16
v_gene: TRBV6-1
abundance: -

CDR3nt: TGTGCCACCAGGGGGACAGGGATCAACACCGGGGAGCTGTTTTTT
CDR3aa: CATRGTGINTGELFF
d_gene: TRBD1
j_gene: TRBJ2-2
len: 15
v_gene: TRBV24-1
abundance: -

CDR3nt: TGTGCCAGCAGTTTAAACAGGGGGGTAGGTGGCTACACCTTC
CDR3aa: CASSLNRGVGGYTF
d_gene: TRBD1
j_gene: TRBJ1-2
len: 14
v_gene: TRBV27
abundance: -

CDR3nt: TGTGCCAGCAGTGACTCGAGGCCACTTATTCCCCCGAACACTGAAGCTTTCTTT
CDR3aa: CASSDSRPLIPPNTEAFF
d_gene: -
j_gene: TRBJ1-1
len: 18
v_gene: TRBV6-4
abundance: -

CDR3nt: TGTGCCAGCAGTGCCACAGGGTTGAAACTGTTTTTT
CDR3aa: CASSATGLKLFF
d_gene: -
j_gene: TRBJ1-4
len: 12
v_gene: TRBV28
abundance: once

CDR3nt: TGTGCCAGCAGTGGGACAGGGGTGGGCAAAAACATTCAGTACTTC
CDR3aa: CASSGTGVGKNIQYF
d_gene: TRBD1
j_gene: TRBJ2-4
len: 15
v_gene: TRBV2
abundance: -

CDR3nt: TGTGCCAGCAGCTTAGAGGCAGGGGTCTTTAATTCACCCCTCCACTTT
CDR3aa: CASSLEAGVFNSPLHF
d_gene: -
j_gene: TRBJ1-6
len: 16
v_gene: TRBV7-8
abundance: -

CDR3nt: TGTGCCAGCAGCTTAGATAGCAACAGGGCAAATTCACCCCTCCACTTT
CDR3aa: CASSLDSNRANSPLHF
d_gene: -
j_gene: TRBJ1-6
len: 16
v_gene: TRBV7-2
abundance: -

CDR3nt: TGTGCCAGCTCACCACCCCAGGCCTACGAGCAGTACTTC
CDR3aa: CASSPPQAYEQYF
d_gene: -
j_gene: TRBJ2-7
len: 13
v_gene: TRBV18
abundance: once

CDR3nt: TGTGCCTGGAGTGTATTTGGCAGTTTGAACTATGGCTACACCTTC
CDR3aa: CAWSVFGSLNYGYTF
d_gene: -
j_gene: TRBJ1-2
len: 15
v_gene: TRBV30
abundance: -

CDR3nt: TGTGCCAGAACCCTAAGGGCGGGACTAGGGAATCTGGCGAACCATGAGCAGTTCTTC
CDR3aa: CARTLRAGLGNLANHEQFF
d_gene: -
j_gene: TRBJ2-1
len: 19
v_gene: TRBV21-1
abundance: -

CDR3nt: TGTGCCAGCAGTAGAGAAGGGGGCATCGGACAGCCCCAGCATTTT
CDR3aa: CASSREGGIGQPQHF
d_gene: TRBD1
j_gene: TRBJ1-5
len: 15
v_gene: TRBV6-5
abundance: -

CDR3nt: TGTGCCAGCAGCTTAGCCAGACACCCCTACGAGCAGTACTTC
CDR3aa: CASSLARHPYEQYF
d_gene: -
j_gene: TRBJ2-7
len: 14
v_gene: TRBV7-2
abundance: few

CDR3nt: TGTGCCACCAGTGATCCAGGGGGCAACTATGGCTACACCTTC
CDR3aa: CATSDPGGNYGYTF
d_gene: TRBD1
j_gene: TRBJ1-2
len: 14
v_gene: TRBV24-1
abundance: once

CDR3nt: TGTGCCAGCAGCCCGGGACAGGGTCGCTACGAGCAGTACTTC
CDR3aa: CASSPGQGRYEQYF
d_gene: TRBD1
j_gene: TRBJ2-7
len: 14
v_gene: TRBV5-5
abundance: -

CDR3nt: TGTGCCAGCTCGACAGGGGATACTGAAGCTTTCTTT
CDR3aa: CASSTGDTEAFF
d_gene: TRBD1
j_gene: TRBJ1-1
len: 12
v_gene: TRBV19
abundance: once

CDR3nt: TGTGCCAGCAGCCAAGATCGAGAGTGGTCTGGAAACACCATATATTTT
CDR3aa: CASSQDREWSGNTIYF
d_gene: -
j_gene: TRBJ1-3
len: 16
v_gene: TRBV4-2
abundance: -

CDR3nt: TGTGCCAGCAGTCCCGGGACAGTTAGCAATCAGCCCCAGCATTTT
CDR3aa: CASSPGTVSNQPQHF
d_gene: TRBD1
j_gene: TRBJ1-5
len: 15
v_gene: TRBV6-2/TRBV6-3
abundance: -

CDR3nt: TGTGCCAGCAGGGGGACAGCTCCTAACTATGGCTACACCTTC
CDR3aa: CASRGTAPNYGYTF
d_gene: TRBD1
j_gene: TRBJ1-2
len: 14
v_gene: TRBV6-5
abundance: -

CDR3nt: TGCGCCAGCAGCCCACGCCCCCGCAGGGAAAGCCATCAGCCCCAGCATTTT
CDR3aa: CASSPRPRRESHQPQHF
d_gene: -
j_gene: TRBJ1-5
len: 17
v_gene: TRBV5-1
abundance: -

CDR3nt: TGTGCCAGTAGTATAGTGTCGGGACAGGGGGCGCTGGAGCAGTACTTC
CDR3aa: CASSIVSGQGALEQYF
d_gene: TRBD1
j_gene: TRBJ2-7
len: 16
v_gene: TRBV19
abundance: -

CDR3nt: TGTGCCAGCATTGGACTAGCGGGGGTGAATGAGCAGTTCTTC
CDR3aa: CASIGLAGVNEQFF
d_gene: TRBD2
j_gene: TRBJ2-1
len: 14
v_gene: TRBV2
abundance: -

CDR3nt: TGTGCCAGTAGGAGGATGGGGGGGGCCTTCTATAGCAATCAGCCCCAGCATTTT
CDR3aa: CASRRMGGAFYSNQPQHF
d_gene: -
j_gene: TRBJ1-5
len: 18
v_gene: TRBV19
abundance: -

CDR3nt: TGTGCCAGCAGTTACTCCCTGTCAGGGGTTCATCGCGAAGCTTTCTTT
CDR3aa: CASSYSLSGVHREAFF
d_gene: -
j_gene: TRBJ1-1
len: 16
v_gene: TRBV6-2/TRBV6-3
abundance: -